Each of the 10 T cell receptor beta chains below was sequenced from the same sample in a study of post-analysis software for immune sequencing data. The study's findings and limits: Among roughly 5 TRBV segments more frequent in patients than controls were TRBV5-6, TRBV5-1 and TRBV20-1.

Unique molecular identifiers featured in each of the TCR beta cDNA libraries. TCRdb re-called the PCR reads with MiXCR, one entry per CDR3 protein. The sample contains 250,000 to 300,000 distinct CDR3 sequences, 36% of which appear only once. For these receptors, no antigen is known. The sequenced material came from blood. These receptors were obtained from a girl aged 5-17 years with multiple sclerosis.

Worth noting for this clonotype: A much larger clone differs from this one at a single base, so this may be a read error. The J gene is TRBJ2-7, the V gene TRBV28; 9 nucleotides line up with TRBD1. The better agreement between TRBJ2-5 and the DNA end casts doubt on the J call. Germline-derived CDR1 and CDR2 are MDHEN and SYDVKM. CDR3 length: 12 amino acids. The CDR3 bases are TGTGCCGTACAGGGGGCAGAAGGGACCCAGTACTTC. Residues: CAVQGAEGTQYF.

This clonotype was seen many times. The chain links TRBV20-1 to TRBJ1-2; D call uncertain. V lost 3 bases to trimming and J lost 8 bases, with 19 bases between them. The CDR3 totals 14 residues. CDR1 is DFQATT, CDR2 SNEGSKA, per germline (reference sequence). The DNA of the CDR3 is TGCAGTGCTAGGGACCGGGATCCGGGGTCGGGCTACACCTTC. As protein: CSARDRDPGSGYTF.

This clonotype was recorded many times. The chain has TRBV30 and TRBJ2-1, with TRBD1 as a possible D gene (5 bases). Germline assignment: CDR1 GTSNPN and CDR2 SVGIG (reference sequence). The CDR3 totals 15 residues. Trimming pared 0 bases from V and 1 base from J, leaving 10 bases between. The CDR3 sequence: CAWSVGAGSYNEQFF. The CDR3 coding sequence is TGTGCCTGGAGTGTTGGGGCAGGGTCCTACAATGAGCAGTTCTTC. Together with reference TRBV30 and TRBJ2-1, the CDR3 gives the full variable domain: SQTIHQWPATLVQPVGSPLSLECTVEGTSNPNLYWYRQAAGRGLQLLFYSVGIGQISSEVPQNLSASRPQDRQFILSSKKLLLSDSGFYLCAWSVGAGSYNEQFFGPGTRLTVL.

At least ten counts were recorded for this clonotype. This rearrangement joins TRBV6-1 to TRBJ2-7, with 8 bases aligning to TRBD1. J was trimmed by 4 bases and V by 6 bases; bases with no gene match: 14. Germline CDR1 is MNHNS and CDR2 is SASEGT. The CDR3 loop spans 16 amino acids. The CDR3 bases are TGTGCCAGCAGCCGGGCCGGGACAGGAATGGGATACGAGCAGTACTTC. Protein product: CASSRAGTGMGYEQYF.

V and J are TRBV11-3 and TRBJ2-3, with TRBD1 identical over 10 bases. Trimming removed 1 base from V and 4 bases from J; junction bases left unmatched: 5. CDR1 and CDR2 (germline): SGHNT, YENEEA. The CDR3 contains 16 residues. The CDR3 loop reads CASSLGGQGVADTQYF. For the CDR3, the DNA is TGTGCCAGCAGCTTAGGCGGACAGGGGGTCGCAGATACGCAGTATTTT.

The table lists this clonotype with a few counts. A single base separates this from a much larger clone, so it may be a read error. This chain connects TRBV5-1 to TRBJ2-1, with D uncertain. CDR1 and CDR2 from the germline V gene are SGHRS and YFSETQ. This CDR3 spans 11 amino acids. CDR3 sequence reads: CASSFSSERFF. CDR3 nucleotide sequence: TGCGCCAGCAGCTTTAGCAGTGAGCGGTTCTTC.

The chain carries TRBV20-1 and TRBJ2-7, with D hard to call. The CDR3 runs 11 residues. The germline V gene encodes CDR1 DFQATT and CDR2 SNEGSKA (reference sequence). Trimming removed 5 bases from V and 7 bases from J, with 12 bases in between. CDR3 residues: CSAPYTAEQYF. In nucleotides, the CDR3 is TGCAGTGCTCCATACACGGCTGAGCAGTACTTC.

This clonotype occurred many times. V is TRBV28 and J is TRBJ2-1, with a tentative D call TRBD1 (6 bases). V lost 5 bases and J 8 bases, leaving 19 bases between the germline ends. The CDR3 runs to 15 residues. Germline-derived CDR1 and CDR2 are MDHEN and SYDVKM. CDR3 in amino acids: CASSAGTYKGDEQFF. DNA of the CDR3: TGTGCCAGCAGTGCCGGGACCTACAAGGGGGATGAGCAGTTCTTC.

In its sample, this clonotype was seen many times. The chain joins TRBV12-3 or TRBV12-4 to TRBJ2-3, with TRBD2 matching over 7 bases. V lost 6 bases to trimming and J lost 0 bases; unmatched junction nucleotides: 9. The CDR3 runs 16 residues. The CDR3 DNA follows: TGTGCCAGCAGGCGCCTCCTGCGGGGGAGCACAGATACGCAGTATTTT. This sequence encodes CASRRLLRGSTDTQYF.

There are many counts of this clonotype. The chain employs TRBV5-1 and TRBJ1-1; 8 positions agree with TRBD1. V shed 0 bases and J 6 bases; nucleotides not matched to a gene: 4. The CDR3 has 14 residues. The germline CDR1 and CDR2 sequences are SGHRS and YFSETQ. CDR3 sequence (DNA): TGCGCCAGCAGCTTGGGGCAGGGGGCATCTGAAGCTTTCTTT. This translates into CASSLGQGASEAFF.